The 26 T cell receptor beta chains below all came from one sample that was sequenced in a study of beta chain features in type 1 diabetes. Investigators reverse transcribed all isolated RNA, so they sequenced expressed TCRB transcripts. Assay used: immunoSEQ multiplex PCR; TCRdb lists only in-frame clones, some missing. The table lists 350,000 to 450,000 clones, roughly 14% of them singletons, with approximately 0.038% in the top ten. Sequences were obtained from naive CD4+ T cells from blood. The receptor set was obtained from a man in his thirties or forties in good health.

This clone came up a few times. This chain uses TRBV18 with TRBJ2-7, with a tentative D call TRBD1 (6 bases). V was cut by 3 bases and J by 0 bases, with 12 bases left in between. This CDR3 is built from 15 residues. Per germline, CDR1 KGHSH and CDR2 LQKENI. The CDR3 reads CASSPGQRDSYEQYF. The CDR3 DNA reads TGTGCCAGCTCACCTGGACAGCGCGACTCCTACGAGCAGTACTTC.

This chain joins TRBV9 and TRBJ2-7; 8 bases agree with TRBD1. The V and J ends lost 0 bases and 5 bases, in that order; junction bases with no gene match: 4. The length of the CDR3 is 14 residues. CDR1 and CDR2 (germline): SGDLS, YYNGEE. The CDR3, as DNA: TGTGCCAGCAGCGTAGGCACAGGGGGACACGAGCAGTACTTC. This gives the protein CASSVGTGGHEQYF.

This clone was counted between two and nine times. This chain connects TRBV7-9 to TRBJ2-1; 8 bases fit TRBD1. The CDR3 totals 14 residues. The germline gives CDR1 SEHNR, CDR2 FQNEAQ (reference sequence). V dropped 5 bases and J dropped 7; count of bases not matched to a gene: 7. CDR3 loop: CASSLMQGANEQFF. CDR3 in DNA: TGTGCCAGCAGCCTTATGCAGGGGGCAAATGAGCAGTTCTTC. The full variable domain, in which reference TRBV7-9 and TRBJ2-1 provide the parts outside the CDR3, is DTGVSQNPRHKITKRGQNVTFRCDPISEHNRLYWYRQTLGQGPEFLTYFQNEAQLEKSRLLSDRFSAERPKGSFSTLEIQRTEQGDSAMYLCASSLMQGANEQFFGPGTRLTVL.

V gene TRBV7-2 combines with J gene TRBJ1-6; no firm D call. The germline V and J ends were trimmed by 5 bases and 8 bases, with 7 bases remaining between them. Germline V CDR1 and CDR2: SGHTA, FQGNSA. The CDR3 loop spans 12 amino acids. Written as DNA, the CDR3 is TGTGCCAGCAGCCGGCGGGATTCACCCCTCCACTTT. The encoded protein is CASSRRDSPLHF.

The chain couples TRBV30 to TRBJ2-4, with TRBD2 identical over 8 bases. V gave up 3 bases and J gave up 8 bases; unmatched junction bases: 12. This CDR3 is 15 amino acids long. Germline loops: CDR1 GTSNPN, CDR2 SVGIG (reference sequence). CDR3 amino acids: CAWRDVAGPKDIQYF. In nucleotides, the CDR3 is TGTGCCTGGAGGGACGTAGCGGGGCCTAAGGACATTCAGTACTTC.

The chain links TRBV7-9 to TRBJ1-1, with D maybe TRBD1 (6 bases). The ends were cut back, 6 bases at V and 8 bases at J, with 22 bases in the middle. Per the germline V gene, CDR1 is SEHNR and CDR2 is FQNEAQ (reference sequence). The CDR3 runs 15 residues. The CDR3 sequence is CASSHGESGGQEAFF. DNA for the CDR3: TGTGCCAGCAGTCATGGGGAGAGCGGGGGCCAAGAAGCTTTCTTT.

This clone was seen only a few times. The chain is built from TRBV20-1 and TRBJ2-5; D unclear. The CDR3 covers 11 residues. Germline CDR1 is DFQATT and CDR2 is SNEGSKA (reference sequence). V lost 1 base and J 4 bases, leaving 4 bases between the germline ends. The CDR3, as DNA: TGCAGTGCTAGAGGGACAGAGACCCAGTACTTC. It translates to CSARGTETQYF.

The CDR3, as DNA: TGTGCCAGCAGCGTAGAGACAGGGGGTCAGCCCCAGCATTTT. Protein sequence: CASSVETGGQPQHF. This rearrangement joins TRBV9 to TRBJ1-5; 9 nucleotides align to TRBD1. CDR3 size: 14 residues. Germline V gene lookup returns CDR1 SGDLS and CDR2 YYNGEE. V was pared by 0 bases and J by 6 bases, with 1 base of the junction left unmatched. Together with reference TRBV9 and TRBJ1-5, the CDR3 gives the full variable domain: DSGVTQTPKHLITATGQRVTLRCSPRSGDLSVYWYQQSLDQGLQFLIQYYNGEERAKGNILERFSAQQFPDLHSELNLSSLELGDSALYFCASSVETGGQPQHFGDGTRLSIL.

The chain carries TRBV19 and TRBJ2-3; D unclear. Trimming shortened V by 5 bases and J by 2 bases, and 11 bases separated the two germline ends. This CDR3 region has 14 residues. CDR1 and CDR2 (germline): LNHDA, SQIVND (reference sequence). CDR3 amino acids: CASSFTANTDTQYF. The CDR3 coding sequence is TGTGCCAGTAGTTTCACAGCTAACACAGATACGCAGTATTTT.

J is TRBJ2-3 and V is TRBV7-8; possible D gene TRBD2, 6 bases. V dropped 5 bases and J dropped 3 bases, with 18 bases sitting between them. The CDR3 is 16 residues long. Germline lookup yields CDR1 SGHVS and CDR2 FQNEAQ. CDR3 loop: CASSDLFAGMTDTQYF. CDR3 DNA sequence: TGTGCCAGCAGCGACCTTTTCGCGGGAATGACAGATACGCAGTATTTT. The whole variable domain, remainder taken from reference TRBV7-8 and TRBJ2-3, is GAGVSQSPRYKVAKRGQDVALRCDPISGHVSLFWYQQALGQGPEFLTYFQNEAQLDKSGLPSDRFFAERPEGSVSTLKIQRTQQEDSAVYLCASSDLFAGMTDTQYFGPGTRLTVL.

This clone occurred a few times. The chain joins TRBV2 to TRBJ2-1; 7 bases are a match to TRBD2. Looked up from germline, CDR1 is SNHLY and CDR2 is FYNNEI. V dropped 2 bases and J dropped 3; count of bases not matched to a gene: 7. CDR3 length: 16 amino acids. The CDR3 nucleotides are TGTGCCAGCAGTGAACAGGGCGGGAGAGTCTACAATGAGCAGTTCTTC. Translating it yields CASSEQGGRVYNEQFF.

This rearrangement joins TRBV7-8 to TRBJ1-4; no clear D. The CDR3 length is 16 residues. Germline CDR1 reads SGHVS; CDR2 reads FQNEAQ. V was shortened by 5 bases and J by 0 bases, with 13 bases between the two germline ends. Written as DNA, the CDR3 is TGTGCCAGCAGCCCCTCTCGCCGATCAACTAATGAAAAACTGTTTTTT. Amino acid sequence: CASSPSRRSTNEKLFF.

This clone has only a few counts. Other DNA sequences in this specimen translate into the identical CDR3. V gene TRBV10-3 combines with J gene TRBJ2-5; D unresolved. The ends were cut back, 0 bases at V and 3 bases at J, with 5 bases in the middle. This CDR3 is built from 13 residues. Germline V CDR1 and CDR2: ENHRY, SYGVKD. As DNA, the CDR3 is TGTGCCATCAGTGAGTCGGTAAAAGAGACCCAGTACTTC. Its translation is CAISESVKETQYF.

J is TRBJ2-3 and V is TRBV30; D is undetermined. V lost 2 bases to trimming and J lost 2 bases, with 8 bases between them. This CDR3 contains 13 residues. Per germline, CDR1 GTSNPN and CDR2 SVGIG (reference sequence). Here the CDR3 DNA reads TGTGCCTGGAGTTTAGGAAACACAGATACGCAGTATTTT. As protein: CAWSLGNTDTQYF.

The chain combines TRBV5-1 with TRBJ1-2; D is possibly TRBD1 (5 bases). Trimming removed 5 bases from V and 5 bases from J, with 19 bases in between. This CDR3 contains 15 residues. Germline loops: CDR1 SGHRS, CDR2 YFSETQ. CDR3 amino acids: CASSKEGPNKYGYTF. The CDR3 bases are TGCGCCAGCAGTAAAGAGGGACCGAACAAGTATGGCTACACCTTC.

This clone showed up just a few times. This chain links TRBV20-1 with TRBJ2-4; D remains ambiguous. The CDR3 consists of 10 residues. V was pared by 0 bases and J by 6 bases, with 0 bases between. CDR1 DFQATT and CDR2 SNEGSKA come from the germline V gene (reference sequence). CDR3 DNA: TGCAGTGCTAGAGAAAACATTCAGTACTTC. As protein: CSARENIQYF.

This clone was detected only a few times. This chain connects TRBV21-1 to TRBJ2-7; TRBD2, as called in the table, went unchecked against the DNA. TRBV21-1 corresponds to a pseudogene. The CDR3 spans 15 residues. The CDR3 here is CASSLGSGSSYEQYV. DNA for the CDR3: TGTGCCAGCAGCTTAGGTAGCGGGAGCTCCTACGAGCAGTACGTC.

The chain employs TRBV5-4 and TRBJ1-1; 7 nucleotides match TRBD1. Per germline, CDR1 SGHNT and CDR2 YYREEE (reference sequence). This CDR3 has 15 amino acids. Trimming removed 2 bases from V and 1 base from J; junction bases left unmatched: 5. The CDR3 bases are TGTGCCAGCAGCTTTCCGGGACAGAAGAACACTGAAGCTTTCTTT. Amino acids: CASSFPGQKNTEAFF.

This clone was detected only a few times. The rearrangement joins TRBV4-3 to TRBJ2-1; 7 nucleotides match TRBD2. The germline CDR1 and CDR2 sequences are LGHNA and YSLEER. The CDR3 has 14 amino acids. J was trimmed by 6 bases and V by 2 bases; bases with no gene match: 4. This CDR3 is CASSQWGEGNEQFF. The DNA for the CDR3 is TGCGCCAGCAGCCAATGGGGGGAGGGCAATGAGCAGTTCTTC.

The chain links TRBV6-1 to TRBJ1-2; 8 nucleotides line up with TRBD1. This CDR3 contains 13 residues. J was trimmed by 8 bases and V by 6 bases; bases with no gene match: 8. Germline V lookup: CDR1 MNHNS, CDR2 SASEGT. Here the CDR3 reads CASSFAGGGGYTF. The CDR3 nucleotides read TGTGCCAGCAGCTTCGCAGGGGGCGGAGGCTACACCTTC.

The V gene is TRBV9, the J gene TRBJ2-1; D tentatively reads TRBD1 or TRBD2 (5 bases each). CDR3 length equals 13 residues. The germline gives CDR1 SGDLS, CDR2 YYNGEE. V lost 0 bases and J 9 bases, leaving 10 bases between the germline ends. Here the CDR3 DNA reads TGTGCCAGCAGCGTAGGAGGGGTTAGTGAGCAGTTCTTC. This sequence encodes CASSVGGVSEQFF.

The CDR3 sequence: CASSAGLAGGKETQYF. The CDR3 coding sequence is TGCGCCAGCAGTGCGGGATTAGCGGGGGGGAAAGAGACCCAGTACTTC. This chain uses TRBV10-1 with TRBJ2-5; 11 bases agree with TRBD2. The CDR3 extends over 16 amino acids. Germline V gene sequence: CDR1 WNHNN, CDR2 SYGVQD (reference sequence). V trimming: 4 bases; J trimming: 3 bases; junction bases outside the gene matches: 7.

This clone was counted between two and nine times. This chain joins TRBV30 and TRBJ2-7, with 7 bases matching TRBD2. This CDR3 comprises 13 residues. Per the germline V gene, CDR1 is GTSNPN and CDR2 is SVGIG (reference sequence). Losses at the gene ends were 6 bases for V and 6 bases for J; bases not matched to a gene: 11. The CDR3 DNA sequence: TGTGCCTGTGCGGGATATTCGGGGGGCGAGCAGTACGTC. Translation: CACAGYSGGEQYV.

This clone was detected a few times. V gene TRBV29-1 combines with J gene TRBJ2-7, with 9 nucleotides matching TRBD1. The CDR3 runs to 13 residues. Germline assignment: CDR1 SQVTM and CDR2 ANQGSEA. With 5 bases clipped from V and 3 bases from J, the junction kept 5 bases outside the gene matches. CDR3 sequence reads: CSVRDRVIYEQYF. The CDR3 coding sequence is TGCAGCGTTCGGGACAGGGTTATCTACGAGCAGTACTTC.

The chain uses TRBV28 and TRBJ1-2; a possible D gene is TRBD1 (6 bases). The germline V gene encodes CDR1 MDHEN and CDR2 SYDVKM. This CDR3 is built from 14 residues. Trimming took 5 bases from V and 8 from J, leaving 18 bases between them. The CDR3: CASSQGPTRLGYTF. CDR3 DNA sequence: TGTGCCAGCAGTCAGGGGCCCACTCGCCTCGGCTACACCTTC.

This clone was counted only a few times. V gene TRBV20-1 combines with J gene TRBJ2-7; no definite D call. Deletions cut 3 bases from V and 1 base from J, with 4 bases between. Germline CDR1 reads DFQATT; CDR2 reads SNEGSKA (reference sequence). The CDR3 consists of 11 residues. CDR3 DNA: TGCAGTGCTAGTCTTTCCTACGAGCAGTACTTC. Encoded protein: CSASLSYEQYF.